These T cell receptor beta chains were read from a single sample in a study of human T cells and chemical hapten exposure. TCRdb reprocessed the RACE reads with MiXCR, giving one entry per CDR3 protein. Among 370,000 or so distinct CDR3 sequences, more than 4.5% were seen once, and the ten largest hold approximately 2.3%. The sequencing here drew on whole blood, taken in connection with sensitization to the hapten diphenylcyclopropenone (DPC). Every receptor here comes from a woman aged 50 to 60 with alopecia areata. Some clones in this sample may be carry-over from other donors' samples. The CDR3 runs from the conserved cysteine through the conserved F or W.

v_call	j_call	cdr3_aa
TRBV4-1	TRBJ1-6	CASSQGGRTPLHF
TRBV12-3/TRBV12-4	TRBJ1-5	CASRDREDQPQHF
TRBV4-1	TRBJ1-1	CASSQEPGPTVEAFF
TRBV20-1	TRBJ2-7	CSASSGAYEQYF
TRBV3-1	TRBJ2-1	CASTRASGENEQFF
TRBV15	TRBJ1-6	CATSSPEGYNSPLHF
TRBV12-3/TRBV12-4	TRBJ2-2	CASSLTGGNTGELFF
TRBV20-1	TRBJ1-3	CSASISEKGNTIYF
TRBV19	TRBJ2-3	CASSASGRSTDTQYF
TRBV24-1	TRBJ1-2	CATSGLDRSYGYTF
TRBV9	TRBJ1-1	CASSVGTYTEAFF
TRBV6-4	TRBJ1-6	CASSETTAFNSPLHF
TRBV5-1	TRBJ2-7	CASSLALGQGAYEQYF
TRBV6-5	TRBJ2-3	CASRRHLSTDTQYF
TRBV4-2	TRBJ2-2	CASSQDDLAGSGELFF
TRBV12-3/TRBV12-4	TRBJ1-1	CASSLSRTEAFF
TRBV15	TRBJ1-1	CATRGQGRTEAFF
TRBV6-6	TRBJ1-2	CASSSDRWYGYTF
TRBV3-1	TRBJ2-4	CASSQDEGQGGENIQYF
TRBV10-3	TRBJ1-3	CAIEGSGNTIYF
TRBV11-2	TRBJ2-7	CASSLGTGALNEQYF
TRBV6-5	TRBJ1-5	CASSPSTGGRGNQPQHF
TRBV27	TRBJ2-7	CASSYFLAGGPEEQYF
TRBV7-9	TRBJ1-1	CASSLPGQSTEAFF
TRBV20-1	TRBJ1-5	CSAREAQTQGSNQPQHF
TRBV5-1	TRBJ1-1	CASSSTGVNTEAFF
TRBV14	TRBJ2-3	CASSQDRSADTQYF
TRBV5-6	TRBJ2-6	CASSLEPGALSGANVLTF
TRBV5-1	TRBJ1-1	CASSLGRINTEAFF
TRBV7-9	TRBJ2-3	CASSSPGLAGSTDTQYF
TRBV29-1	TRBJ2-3	CSVSIDASDTQYF
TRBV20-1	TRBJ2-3	CSAKKRVTTDTQYF
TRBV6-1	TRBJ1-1	CASRENTEAFF
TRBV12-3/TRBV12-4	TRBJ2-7	CASRGNLAGGAYEQYF
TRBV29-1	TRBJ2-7	CSVGDNYEQYF
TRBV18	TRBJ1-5	CASSPSDGVNSNQPQHF
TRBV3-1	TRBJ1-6	CASSWKGQGEGSPLHF
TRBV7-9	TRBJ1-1	CASSFSQGRAFF
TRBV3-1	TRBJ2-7	CASSPPTSFHEQYF
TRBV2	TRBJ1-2	CASKDGYTF
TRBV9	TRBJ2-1	CASSAGSGTTYNEQFF
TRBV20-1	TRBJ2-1	CSAAVGGSYNEQFF
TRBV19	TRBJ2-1	CASSKRLAGVGNEQFF
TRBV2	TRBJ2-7	CASIRTEYEQYF